The source of this T cell receptor beta chain is a study of blood T cell repertoires in COVID-19. Profiled with immunoSEQ multiplex PCR; TCRdb holds only in-frame clones, not every one. The sample has roughly 240,000 clones, about 87% seen once; the top ten hold around 2.6%. The CDR3 consists of 14 residues. Per the germline V gene, CDR1 is SGHRS and CDR2 is YFSETQ. The V end lost 4 bases, the J end lost 11 bases, and 21 bases lay between the germline ends. Specimen: PBMCs or T cells enriched from blood (not recorded which). This sequence joins TRBV5-1 and TRBJ1-1; D call uncertain. This TCR derives from a woman aged 30 to 39 with acute COVID-19. The chain's CDR3 is CASSRLEGRVEAFF. CDR3 coding DNA: TGCGCCAGCAGCCGCCTCGAGGGAAGGGTTGAGGCTTTCTTT. Based on the CDR3 plus reference TRBV5-1 and TRBJ1-1, the full variable domain is KAGVTQTPRYLIKTRGQQVTLSCSPISGHRSVSWYQQTPGQGLQFLFEYFSETQRNKGNFPGRFSGRQFSNSRSEMNVSTLELGDSALYLCASSRLEGRVEAFFGQGTRLTVV.